A selection of T cell receptor beta chains follows, all from one sample in a study of blood T cells in healthy people across ages. TCRdb itself ran the 5' RACE reads through MiXCR, one entry per CDR3 protein. The sample holds around 990,000 distinct CDR3 sequences, roughly 24% seen once. These data are also associated with another study on T cells of mothers and their children.

The sequenced material came from blood. These receptors were taken from a girl aged 2 to 10 in good health. Both conserved end residues are part of each CDR3. D genes are given only for firm matches. Clone size is not always given. Where it is, it says once, few, many or a class for expanded clones.

D gene	clone size	V gene	J gene	CDR3 DNA	CDR3 protein
.	few	TRBV4-2	TRBJ2-1	TGTGCCAGCAGCCAAGATATGGCTGAGCAGTTCTTC	CASSQDMAEQFF
.	.	TRBV5-6	TRBJ1-6	TGTGCCAGCAGCGGGGGGGGAGGTAATTCACCCCTCCACTTT	CASSGGGGNSPLHF
.	few	TRBV28	TRBJ2-3	TGTGCCAGCAGTTTATTAGGGAGGCCCCCAGATACGCAGTATTTT	CASSLLGRPPDTQYF
.	.	TRBV29-1	TRBJ1-2	TGCAGCGTTGCGGTGGAGGCTGGCTACACCTTC	CSVAVEAGYTF
TRBD2	few	TRBV7-3	TRBJ2-1	TGTGCCAGCAGCTCCCTAGCGGGGGGAAGCATCTCCTACAATGAGCAGTTCTTC	CASSSLAGGSISYNEQFF
TRBD2	few	TRBV28	TRBJ2-1	TGTGCCAGCACGTCGGGACTAGCGGGGATCTACAATGAGCAGTTCTTC	CASTSGLAGIYNEQFF
TRBD1	.	TRBV5-1	TRBJ2-1	TGCGCCAGCAGCATAACAGGGGAACCCTACAATGAGCAGTTCTTC	CASSITGEPYNEQFF
.	.	TRBV28	TRBJ2-6	TGTGCCAGCACAAACAACGACCGTGGGGCCAACGTCCTGACTTTC	CASTNNDRGANVLTF
TRBD1	.	TRBV10-1	TRBJ2-5	TGCGCCACCTACATTGGACAGGGAGGAGAAGAGACCCAGTACTTC	CATYIGQGGEETQYF
.	.	TRBV7-2	TRBJ2-5	TGTGCCAGCAGCTCGACGTTTGAGCAGTACTTC	CASSSTFEQYF
.	few	TRBV29-1	TRBJ2-7	TGCAGCGTGGGAGACTGGGACTCCTACGAGCAGTACTTC	CSVGDWDSYEQYF
.	few	TRBV20-1	TRBJ2-1	TGCAGTGCTGCAATGTCGGGCAATGAGCAGTTCTTC	CSAAMSGNEQFF
.	.	TRBV7-2	TRBJ1-2	TGTGCCAGCAGCTTACAGGGCCCTCCCTATGGCTACACCTTC	CASSLQGPPYGYTF
.	.	TRBV4-1	TRBJ1-2	TGCGCCAGCAGCCAAGATGTACAGGTACTGGCTGGCTACACCTTC	CASSQDVQVLAGYTF
.	few	TRBV20-1	TRBJ2-4	TGCAGTGCTGAGGTCCTGGCTACTCTAGCCAAAAACATTCAGTACTTC	CSAEVLATLAKNIQYF
.	few	TRBV12-3/TRBV12-4	TRBJ2-1	TGTGCCAGCAGTTTAGAGGAGTTCTTCAATGAGCAGTTCTTC	CASSLEEFFNEQFF
TRBD1	few	TRBV4-1	TRBJ2-7	TGCGCCAGCAGCAACCCGGGACAGGAAGACGAGCAGTACTTC	CASSNPGQEDEQYF
.	.	TRBV11-2	TRBJ2-7	TGTGCCAGCAGCTCGGCCCCGGAGCAGTACTTC	CASSSAPEQYF
.	.	TRBV2	TRBJ1-6	TGTGCCAGCAGTGAAGGGGGGAATCACAATTCACCCCTCCACTTT	CASSEGGNHNSPLHF
.	few	TRBV18	TRBJ2-1	TGTGCCAGCTCACCTCTCGATAGCTCCTACAATGAGCAGTTCTTC	CASSPLDSSYNEQFF
.	.	TRBV20-1	TRBJ2-7	TGCAGTGCCCGGGTCCATCCCTACGAGCAGTACTTC	CSARVHPYEQYF
TRBD1	.	TRBV29-1	TRBJ2-3	TGCAGCGTCGGACAGGGGGCGTTAGATACGCAGTATTTT	CSVGQGALDTQYF
.	.	TRBV20-1	TRBJ1-4	TGCAGTGCTAGAGTATCGGGGTCTGAAAAACTGTTTTTT	CSARVSGSEKLFF
.	.	TRBV20-1	TRBJ1-2	TGCAGTGCTAGGAATGGGGCAGTACATGGCTACACCTTC	CSARNGAVHGYTF
.	.	TRBV20-1	TRBJ1-1	TGCAGTGCTAGAGAGCTAGGGGGAGGGTTGAACACTGAAGCTTTCTTT	CSARELGGGLNTEAFF
TRBD1	.	TRBV29-1	TRBJ1-5	TGCAGCGTTGCAGGGGGGTTCAATCAGCCCCAGCATTTT	CSVAGGFNQPQHF
TRBD2	.	TRBV5-1	TRBJ2-1	TGCGCCAGCAGCTTGCTCGGGACTAGCGGGAGTAGTGGTGAGCAGTTCTTC	CASSLLGTSGSSGEQFF
.	.	TRBV20-1	TRBJ2-5	TGCAGTGCTAGACTCCCGACGTACCAAGAGACCCAGTACTTC	CSARLPTYQETQYF
.	.	TRBV7-2	TRBJ1-5	TGTGCCAGCAGCTTAGGACTCTATCAGCCCCGGCATTTT	CASSLGLYQPRHF
.	few	TRBV29-1	TRBJ2-3	TGCAGCGTTGAGGAACGAGATACGCAGTATTTT	CSVEERDTQYF
.	few	TRBV6-5	TRBJ2-2	TGTGCCAGCAGTTCCAGGGGAGAGGCCGGGGAGCTGTTTTTT	CASSSRGEAGELFF
.	.	TRBV7-7	TRBJ2-3	TGTGCTAGCAGCAAGGGGGGTAGGACAGATACGCAGTATTTT	CASSKGGRTDTQYF
.	few	TRBV2	TRBJ2-1	TGTGCCAGCAGTGAAGTGCTTGGGAGCAGGTGGGAGGCTGATGAGCAGTTCTTC	CASSEVLGSRWEADEQFF